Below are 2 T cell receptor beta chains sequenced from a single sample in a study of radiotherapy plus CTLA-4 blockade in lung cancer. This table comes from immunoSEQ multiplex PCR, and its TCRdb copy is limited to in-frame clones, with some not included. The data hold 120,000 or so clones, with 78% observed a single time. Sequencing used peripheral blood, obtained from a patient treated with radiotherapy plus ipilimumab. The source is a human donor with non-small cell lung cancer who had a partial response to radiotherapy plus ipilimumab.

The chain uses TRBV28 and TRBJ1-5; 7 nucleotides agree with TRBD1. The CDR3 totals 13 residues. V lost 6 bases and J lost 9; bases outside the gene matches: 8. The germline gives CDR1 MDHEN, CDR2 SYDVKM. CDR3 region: CASSPDRWSPQHF. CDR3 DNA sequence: TGTGCCAGCAGCCCGGACAGGTGGTCGCCCCAGCATTTT.

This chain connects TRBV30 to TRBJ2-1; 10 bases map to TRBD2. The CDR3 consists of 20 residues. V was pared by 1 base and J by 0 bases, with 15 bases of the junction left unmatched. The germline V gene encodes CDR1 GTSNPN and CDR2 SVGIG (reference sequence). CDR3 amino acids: CAWSARFIAGGGSSYNEQFF. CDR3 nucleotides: TGTGCCTGGAGTGCACGGTTCATAGCGGGAGGAGGGAGCTCCTACAATGAGCAGTTCTTC.